This T cell receptor delta chain was obtained from a study of delta chain sequences of gamma delta T cells (dated by TCRdb to 2015 to 2018). Comments on this clone: It lacks a known antigen. The record has no base qualities; no much larger clone is one base away.

Libraries were constructed by PCR. The data were produced on an Illumina MiSeq. After TCRdb called clones again from the public reads with CATT, rows with identical DNA were merged. This sample lists approximately 3,000 delta-chain clones; less than 75% were detected once. Of the sample, approximately 61% falls within the top ten clones. The germline V gene supplies CDR1 GEAIGNYY and CDR2 EKD. Including the terminal cysteine and phenylalanine, the CDR3 comprises 16 residues. Of the read, only the CDR3 DNA is kept; its 48 bases are in frame from base 1. No J gene was called, and the V gene is TRDV2; TRDD3 is the table's D call, not checked against the DNA. Material: a tumor sample. The clonotype was recovered from a human donor with breast cancer. DNA sequence: TGTGCCTGTGATCCACTAGAGGACCCGGACACTGATATCCTCTTTTTT. Its protein is CACDPLEDPDTDILFF.